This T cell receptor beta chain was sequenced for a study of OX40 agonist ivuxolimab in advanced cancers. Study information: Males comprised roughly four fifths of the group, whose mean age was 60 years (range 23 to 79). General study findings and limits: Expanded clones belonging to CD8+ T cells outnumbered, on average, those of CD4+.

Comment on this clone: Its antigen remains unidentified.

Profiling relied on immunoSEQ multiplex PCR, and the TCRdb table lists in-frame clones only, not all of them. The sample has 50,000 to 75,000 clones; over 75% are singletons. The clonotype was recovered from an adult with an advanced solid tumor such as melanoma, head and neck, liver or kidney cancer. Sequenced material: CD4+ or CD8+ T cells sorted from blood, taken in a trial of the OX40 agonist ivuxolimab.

CDR3 protein: CASSGGLAGVTTDTQYF. DNA of the CDR3: TGTGCCAGCAGCGGAGGACTAGCGGGGGTCACCACAGATACGCAGTATTTT. The chain is built from TRBV5-4 and TRBJ2-3; the match to TRBD2 covers 13 bases. Trimming at V came to 4 bases and at J to 2 bases, leaving 7 bases not matched to a gene. There are 17 residues in the CDR3. Germline V gives CDR1 SGHNT, CDR2 YYREEE (reference sequence).